The next 32 T cell receptor beta chains were all read from a single sample in a study of cytomegalovirus exposure and HLA in healthy donors. Assay: immunoSEQ multiplex PCR; the TCRdb copy retains only in-frame clones and omits some. The table has approximately 160,000 clones, around 88% seen once. What was sequenced was PBMCs. The receptors come from a woman between 18 and 30 years old in good health and CMV-seronegative.

The rearrangement uses TRBV28 and TRBJ1-4, with 11 bases lining up with TRBD1. The CDR3 runs 15 residues. CDR1 and CDR2 (germline): MDHEN, SYDVKM. Losses at the gene ends were 6 bases for V and 7 bases for J; bases not matched to a gene: 7. Written as DNA, the CDR3 is TGTGCCAGCAGCTTCGGACAGGGGGCGTTTGAAAAACTGTTTTTT. Residues: CASSFGQGAFEKLFF. Filled out from reference TRBV28 and TRBJ1-4, the complete variable domain reads DVKVTQSSRYLVKRTGEKVFLECVQDMDHENMFWYRQDPGLGLRLIYFSYDVKMKEKGDIPEGYSVSREKKERFSLILESASTNQTSMYLCASSFGQGAFEKLFFGSGTQLSVL.

The CDR3 sequence is CASSSGQGEAFF. The CDR3 coding sequence is TGCGCCAGCAGCTCCGGACAGGGTGAAGCTTTCTTT. This chain joins TRBV5-1 and TRBJ1-1; TRBD1 agrees at 8 bases. With 3 bases clipped from V and 7 bases from J, the junction kept 2 bases outside the gene matches. Germline V gene sequence: CDR1 SGHRS, CDR2 YFSETQ. There are 12 residues in the CDR3.

This clone has more than one count but fewer than ten. The chain combines TRBV5-4 with TRBJ1-4, with 8 bases fitting TRBD1. The germline V gene encodes CDR1 SGHNT and CDR2 YYREEE (reference sequence). CDR3 length: 15 amino acids. J was trimmed by 8 bases and V by 1 base; bases with no gene match: 7. CDR3 bases: TGTGCCAGCAGCTTGAAGACAGGGGTAGGGGAAAAACTGTTTTTT. As protein: CASSLKTGVGEKLFF.

The rearrangement links TRBV30 to TRBJ1-1; D unresolved. The ends were cut back, 0 bases at V and 7 bases at J, with 12 bases in the middle. Germline V gives CDR1 GTSNPN, CDR2 SVGIG (reference sequence). The CDR3 length is 13 residues. CDR3 sequence (DNA): TGTGCCTGGAGTGTAAATTTAATACTTGAAGCTTTCTTT. Its translation is CAWSVNLILEAFF.

The chain uses TRBV9 and TRBJ1-5; no reliable D call. The germline V and J ends were trimmed by 0 bases and 0 bases, with 4 bases remaining between them. The germline CDR1 and CDR2 sequences are SGDLS and YYNGEE. This CDR3 has 14 residues. The CDR3 sequence is CASSVGSSNQPQHF. CDR3 DNA: TGTGCCAGCAGCGTAGGTAGTAGCAATCAGCCCCAGCATTTT.

The chain recombines TRBV5-6 with TRBJ1-4, with 9 bases fitting TRBD1. CDR3 size: 15 residues. V lost 4 bases and J lost 7; bases outside the gene matches: 8. The germline gives CDR1 SGHDT, CDR2 YYEEEE. The CDR3 coding sequence is TGTGCCAGCAGCCACGCACAGGGGGCTGGTGAAAAACTGTTTTTT. Translated, it gives CASSHAQGAGEKLFF.

This chain joins TRBV4-3 and TRBJ2-1; D perhaps matches TRBD1 (6 bases). This CDR3 has 18 residues. The V end lost 0 bases, the J end lost 0 bases, and 15 bases lay between the germline ends. Germline V CDR1 and CDR2: LGHNA, YSLEER. The CDR3 reads CASSQEGAGPSSYNEQFF. The CDR3 DNA sequence: TGCGCCAGCAGCCAAGAGGGGGCGGGCCCGAGCTCCTACAATGAGCAGTTCTTC.

The chain has TRBV7-8 and TRBJ2-1; 10 bases match TRBD1. Per the germline V gene, CDR1 is SGHVS and CDR2 is FQNEAQ. V shed 7 bases and J 1 base; nucleotides not matched to a gene: 7. CDR3 size: 16 residues. The CDR3 DNA sequence: TGTGCCAGCACTTGGACAGGGGGTATTTCCTACAATGAGCAGTTCTTC. Its protein is CASTWTGGISYNEQFF.

The V gene is TRBV5-4, the J gene TRBJ1-2; TRBD1 matches at 9 bases. V shed 0 bases, J shed 7 bases, and the junction held 7 bases outside the gene matches. The CDR3 sequence is 15 residues long. CDR1 is SGHNT, CDR2 YYREEE, per germline (reference sequence). As DNA, the CDR3 is TGTGCCAGCAGCTTGGCCGGGACAGGGCGGGGTGGCTACACCTTC. Translating gives CASSLAGTGRGGYTF.

The V gene is TRBV29-1, the J gene TRBJ1-5; TRBD1 matches at 9 bases. The CDR3 length is 17 residues. In germline, CDR1 is SQVTM, CDR2 ANQGSEA. The trim removed 6 bases at V and 1 base at J, leaving 13 bases unmatched. CDR3 DNA: TGCAGCGTGCTCGGGACAGGGTTGTCAGGGAGCAATCAGCCCCAGCATTTT. Translation gives CSVLGTGLSGSNQPQHF.

The chain recombines TRBV25-1 with TRBJ1-1; D may be TRBD1 (6 bases). V was cut by 4 bases and J by 0 bases, with 18 bases left in between. There are 17 residues in the CDR3. Germline CDR1 reads MGHDK; CDR2 reads SYGVNS. Here the CDR3 DNA reads TGTGCCAGCAGTGCCCTGGACAGCGGTACGATGAACACTGAAGCTTTCTTT. The encoded protein is CASSALDSGTMNTEAFF.

The V call is TRBV6-4, the J call TRBJ2-2; weak D call: TRBD2 (6 bases). The germline CDR1 and CDR2 sequences are MRHNA and SNTAGT. The V end lost 3 bases, the J end lost 5 bases, and 10 bases lay between the germline ends. There are 14 residues in the CDR3. CDR3 coding DNA: TGTGCCAGCAGTGAGGAGGGCGGGACCGGGGAGCTGTTTTTT. It yields the protein CASSEEGGTGELFF.

This clone was found once. The rearrangement joins TRBV28 to TRBJ1-5, with a weak D call TRBD1 (5 bases). The CDR3 is 15 residues long. The germline gives CDR1 MDHEN, CDR2 SYDVKM. V was cut by 5 bases and J by 7 bases, with 18 bases left in between. CDR3 sequence reads: CASSPWSGESQPQHF. CDR3 in DNA: TGTGCCAGCAGTCCTTGGTCGGGGGAAAGCCAGCCCCAGCATTTT.

The chain uses TRBV7-9 and TRBJ1-2; no firm D call. Germline V gene sequence: CDR1 SEHNR, CDR2 FQNEAQ (reference sequence). This CDR3 is built from 12 residues. Trimming stripped 7 bases from V and 4 bases from J, with 10 bases between. The CDR3 spells CASTRDLYGYTF. CDR3 DNA: TGTGCCAGCACCCGGGATCTCTATGGCTACACCTTC.

The gene calls are TRBV29-1 and TRBJ2-5, with 7 bases fitting TRBD1. Germline CDR1 reads SQVTM; CDR2 reads ANQGSEA. The CDR3 contains 14 residues. Trimming at V came to 6 bases and at J to 5 bases, leaving 12 bases not matched to a gene. The CDR3: CSVENRGTWETQYF. CDR3 in DNA: TGCAGCGTCGAAAACAGGGGTACGTGGGAGACCCAGTACTTC.

The rearrangement joins TRBV29-1 to TRBJ2-5; TRBD2 aligns across 14 bases. The CDR3 has 14 residues. The V gene's germline CDR1 is SQVTM and CDR2 ANQGSEA. V was pared by 4 bases and J by 2 bases, with 0 bases of the junction left unmatched. CDR3 protein: CSVGLAGGQETQYF. The CDR3 DNA follows: TGCAGCGTTGGACTAGCGGGGGGGCAAGAGACCCAGTACTTC.

Here the CDR3 DNA reads TGTGCCAGCAGTGAAAGGGACAGGGGCACTGAAGCTTTCTTT. This gives the protein CASSERDRGTEAFF. This chain links TRBV6-5 with TRBJ1-1, with TRBD1 matching 10 bases. CDR1 and CDR2 (germline): MNHEY, SVGAGI. The V gene end was trimmed by 5 bases and the J gene end by 4 bases; junction bases not matched to a gene: 4. The CDR3 has 14 amino acids.

The V call is TRBV10-3, the J call TRBJ2-7; 9 positions agree with TRBD1. V shed 6 bases and J 3 bases; nucleotides not matched to a gene: 6. There are 14 residues in the CDR3. The germline gives CDR1 ENHRY, CDR2 SYGVKD. The chain's CDR3 is CAIRAGTGNYEQYF. DNA of the CDR3: TGTGCCATCAGAGCCGGGACAGGGAACTACGAGCAGTACTTC.

This clone was observed once. This chain uses TRBV4-3 with TRBJ1-2; possible D gene TRBD1, 5 bases. V lost 3 bases to trimming and J lost 7 bases, with 12 bases between them. The CDR3 contains 13 residues. Germline-derived CDR1 and CDR2 are LGHNA and YSLEER. The CDR3, as DNA: TGCGCCAGCAGCCATGGAAGGGGTTCTGGCTACACCTTC. Its protein product is CASSHGRGSGYTF.

The chain recombines TRBV6-5 with TRBJ2-1, with 7 bases identical to TRBD2. Per germline, CDR1 MNHEY and CDR2 SVGAGI. V shed 4 bases, J shed 7 bases, and the junction held 10 bases outside the gene matches. The CDR3 runs to 15 residues. Written as DNA, the CDR3 is TGTGCCAGCAGTTTTAGGGAGGGCCCTAGGAATGAGCAGTTCTTC. This translates into CASSFREGPRNEQFF.

The chain has TRBV7-9 and TRBJ1-1; 9 bases fit TRBD1. This CDR3 has 19 amino acids. CDR1 is SEHNR, CDR2 FQNEAQ, per germline (reference sequence). V lost 6 bases and J lost 5; bases outside the gene matches: 22. CDR3 loop: CASRPKTGTGTGLGTEAFF. The CDR3 DNA reads TGTGCCAGCAGACCTAAAACCGGGACAGGGACGGGGCTTGGGACTGAAGCTTTCTTT.

The chain uses TRBV13 and TRBJ2-5, with D maybe TRBD2 (5 bases). Germline V gene sequence: CDR1 PRHDT, CDR2 FYEKMQ (reference sequence). The V end lost 5 bases, the J end lost 5 bases, and 15 bases lay between the germline ends. This CDR3 has 14 amino acids. The CDR3 reads CASSDRATGETQYF. The CDR3 nucleotides read TGTGCCAGCAGCGACCGGGCCACGGGGGAGACCCAGTACTTC.

The chain couples TRBV10-3 to TRBJ1-2; D possibly corresponds to TRBD1 (5 bases). The CDR3 extends over 11 amino acids. The V gene's germline CDR1 is ENHRY and CDR2 SYGVKD. The germline V and J ends were trimmed by 8 bases and 6 bases, with 10 bases remaining between them. CDR3 protein: CAIGAVDGYTF. For the CDR3, the DNA is TGTGCCATCGGGGCAGTAGATGGCTACACCTTC.

This clone was detected only once. The chain recombines TRBV30 with TRBJ2-4; the D gene is possibly TRBD1 (6 bases). The CDR3 is 14 amino acids. Germline V gives CDR1 GTSNPN, CDR2 SVGIG (reference sequence). The V and J ends lost 1 base and 7 bases respectively, with 14 bases between them. The CDR3 reads CAWSAEGVFNIQYF. CDR3 DNA: TGTGCCTGGAGTGCCGAGGGGGTCTTTAACATTCAGTACTTC.

This chain connects TRBV5-1 to TRBJ2-5; 11 nucleotides match TRBD2. Per the germline V gene, CDR1 is SGHRS and CDR2 is YFSETQ. Trimming at V came to 0 bases and at J to 2 bases, leaving 6 bases not matched to a gene. This CDR3 region has 17 residues. Here the CDR3 reads CASSLGLAGITQETQYF. The CDR3 DNA reads TGCGCCAGCAGCTTGGGACTAGCGGGGATAACTCAAGAGACCCAGTACTTC.

The gene calls are TRBV5-4 and TRBJ1-2, with unresolved D. The CDR3 consists of 15 residues. V dropped 7 bases and J dropped 0 bases, with 16 bases sitting between them. Germline CDR1 reads SGHNT; CDR2 reads YYREEE (reference sequence). The CDR3: CASGYPRYSNYGYTF. The DNA of the CDR3 is TGTGCCAGCGGCTACCCCCGGTATTCTAACTATGGCTACACCTTC.

The genes are TRBV5-4 and TRBJ2-2; TRBD2 aligns across 12 bases. V lost 0 bases and J lost 1; bases outside the gene matches: 1. The CDR3 covers 17 residues. Germline CDR1 SGHNT, CDR2 YYREEE (reference sequence). Written as DNA, the CDR3 is TGTGCCAGCAGCTTGGCGGGACTAGCGGGGAACACCGGGGAGCTGTTTTTT. Protein: CASSLAGLAGNTGELFF.

The chain recombines TRBV7-9 with TRBJ2-3; D is perhaps TRBD2 (5 bases). The CDR3 contains 16 residues. Trimming left V 0 bases short and J 2 bases short, with 12 bases between. Germline CDR1 reads SEHNR; CDR2 reads FQNEAQ (reference sequence). This CDR3 is CASSLASGKVTDTQYF. CDR3 sequence (DNA): TGTGCCAGCAGCTTAGCGAGCGGTAAAGTCACAGATACGCAGTATTTT.

J is TRBJ2-1 and V is TRBV4-3, with 8 bases identical to TRBD2. The germline gives CDR1 LGHNA, CDR2 YSLEER. J was trimmed by 6 bases and V by 3 bases; bases with no gene match: 10. The CDR3 contains 16 residues. CDR3 DNA sequence: TGCGCCAGCAGCCACCGTGGGAGCGGGAGTATCAATGAGCAGTTCTTC. Translation: CASSHRGSGSINEQFF.

This clone turned up a few times. The rearrangement links TRBV2 to TRBJ1-6; D gene unclear. V was trimmed by 3 bases and J by 2 bases, leaving 2 bases between them. This CDR3 contains 13 residues. The germline V gene encodes CDR1 SNHLY and CDR2 FYNNEI. The DNA of the CDR3 is TGTGCCAGCAGTGACGCCTATAATTCACCCCTCCACTTT. This encodes CASSDAYNSPLHF.

The rearrangement uses TRBV5-1 and TRBJ1-2; D might be TRBD1 (6 bases). The CDR3 runs 14 residues. Germline V gives CDR1 SGHRS, CDR2 YFSETQ. The V end was cut by 4 bases, the J end by 8 bases, with 18 bases between. CDR3 sequence (DNA): TGCGCCAGCAGCCTCAGACAGGACTGGGGGGGCTACACCTTC. Encoded protein: CASSLRQDWGGYTF.

The V gene is TRBV27, the J gene TRBJ2-3, with 7 bases fitting TRBD1. Germline CDR1 MNHEY, CDR2 SMNVEV (reference sequence). V dropped 5 bases and J dropped 3; count of bases not matched to a gene: 5. This CDR3 has 14 amino acids. Here the CDR3 reads CASSPETGTDTQYF. The CDR3 nucleotides are TGTGCCAGCAGTCCGGAGACAGGGACAGATACGCAGTATTTT.